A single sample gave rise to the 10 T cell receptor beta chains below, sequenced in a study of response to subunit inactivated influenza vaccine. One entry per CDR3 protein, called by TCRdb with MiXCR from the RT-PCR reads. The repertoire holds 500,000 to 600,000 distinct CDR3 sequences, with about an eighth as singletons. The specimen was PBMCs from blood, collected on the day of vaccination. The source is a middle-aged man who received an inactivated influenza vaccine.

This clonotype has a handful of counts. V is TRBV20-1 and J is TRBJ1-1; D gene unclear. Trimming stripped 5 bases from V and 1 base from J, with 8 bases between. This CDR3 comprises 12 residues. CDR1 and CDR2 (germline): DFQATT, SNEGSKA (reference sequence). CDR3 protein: CSALLENTEAFF. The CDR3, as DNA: TGCAGTGCTCTCTTAGAGAACACTGAAGCTTTCTTT.

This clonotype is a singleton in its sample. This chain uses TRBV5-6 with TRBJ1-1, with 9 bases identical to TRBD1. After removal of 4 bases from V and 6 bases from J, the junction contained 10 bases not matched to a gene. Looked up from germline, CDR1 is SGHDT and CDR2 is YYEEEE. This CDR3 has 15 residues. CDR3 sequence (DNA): TGTGCCAGCAGCAGTAGACAGGGGGTGATAGCTGAAGCTTTCTTT. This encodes CASSSRQGVIAEAFF.

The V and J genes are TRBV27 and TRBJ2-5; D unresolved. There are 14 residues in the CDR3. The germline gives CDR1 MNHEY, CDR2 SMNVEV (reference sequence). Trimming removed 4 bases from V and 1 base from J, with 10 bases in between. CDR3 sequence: CASSSIALQETQYF. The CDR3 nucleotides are TGTGCCAGCAGTTCCATAGCCCTCCAAGAGACCCAGTACTTC.

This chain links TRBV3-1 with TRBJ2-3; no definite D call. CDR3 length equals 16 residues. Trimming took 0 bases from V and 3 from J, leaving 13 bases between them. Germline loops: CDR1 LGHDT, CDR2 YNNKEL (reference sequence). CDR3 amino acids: CASSQDGLQATDTQYF. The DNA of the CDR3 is TGTGCCAGCAGCCAAGACGGCCTCCAGGCGACAGATACGCAGTATTTT.

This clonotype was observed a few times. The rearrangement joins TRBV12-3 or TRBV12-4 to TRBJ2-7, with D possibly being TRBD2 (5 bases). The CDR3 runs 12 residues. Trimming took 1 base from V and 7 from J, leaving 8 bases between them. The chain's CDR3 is CASSLVRDEQYF. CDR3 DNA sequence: TGTGCCAGCAGTTTAGTTCGGGATGAGCAGTACTTC.

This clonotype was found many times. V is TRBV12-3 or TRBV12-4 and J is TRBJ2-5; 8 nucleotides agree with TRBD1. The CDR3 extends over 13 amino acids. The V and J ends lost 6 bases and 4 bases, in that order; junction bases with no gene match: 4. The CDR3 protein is CASSFTGGETQYF. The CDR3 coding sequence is TGTGCCAGCAGCTTCACAGGGGGAGAGACCCAGTACTTC.

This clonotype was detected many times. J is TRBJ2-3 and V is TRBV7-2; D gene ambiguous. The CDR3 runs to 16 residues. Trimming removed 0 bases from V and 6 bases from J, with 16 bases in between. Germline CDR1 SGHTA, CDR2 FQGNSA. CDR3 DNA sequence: TGTGCCAGCAGCTTAGCGGTTTCCGCGGCGCAGGATACGCAGTATTTT. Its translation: CASSLAVSAAQDTQYF.

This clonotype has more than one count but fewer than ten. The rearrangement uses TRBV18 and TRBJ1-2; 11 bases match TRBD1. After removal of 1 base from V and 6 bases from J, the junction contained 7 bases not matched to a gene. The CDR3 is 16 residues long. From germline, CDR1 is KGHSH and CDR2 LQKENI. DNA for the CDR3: TGTGCCAGCTCACCACGTTCCGGACAGGGGGCGCATGGCTACACCTTC. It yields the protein CASSPRSGQGAHGYTF.

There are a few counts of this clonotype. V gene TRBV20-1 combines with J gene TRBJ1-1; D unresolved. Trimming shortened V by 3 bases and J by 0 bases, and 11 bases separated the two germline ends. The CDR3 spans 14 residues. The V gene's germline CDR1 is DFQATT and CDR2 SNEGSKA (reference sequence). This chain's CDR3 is CSARDGFMNTEAFF. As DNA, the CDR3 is TGCAGTGCTAGGGACGGATTTATGAACACTGAAGCTTTCTTT.

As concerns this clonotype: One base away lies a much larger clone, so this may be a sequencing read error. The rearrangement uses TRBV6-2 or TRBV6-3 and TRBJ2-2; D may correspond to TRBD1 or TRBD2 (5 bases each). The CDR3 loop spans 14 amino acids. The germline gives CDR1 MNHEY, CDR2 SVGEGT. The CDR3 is CASSRLTVLGELLF. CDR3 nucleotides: TGTGCCAGCAGCCGCCTGACAGTACTCGGGGAGCTGCTTTTT.